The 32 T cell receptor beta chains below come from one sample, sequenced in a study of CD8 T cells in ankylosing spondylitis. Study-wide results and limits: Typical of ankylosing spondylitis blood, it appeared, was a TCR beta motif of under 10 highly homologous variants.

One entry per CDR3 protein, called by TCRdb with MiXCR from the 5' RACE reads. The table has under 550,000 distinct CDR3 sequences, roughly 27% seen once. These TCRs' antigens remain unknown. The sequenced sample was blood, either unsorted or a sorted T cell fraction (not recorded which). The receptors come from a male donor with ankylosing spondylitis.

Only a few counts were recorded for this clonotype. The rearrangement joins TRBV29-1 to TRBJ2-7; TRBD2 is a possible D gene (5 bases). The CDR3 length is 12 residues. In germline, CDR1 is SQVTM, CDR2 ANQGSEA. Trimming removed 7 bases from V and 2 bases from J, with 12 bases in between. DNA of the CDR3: TGCAGCGCCCGCCGGGATGCCTACGAGCAGTACTTC. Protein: CSARRDAYEQYF.

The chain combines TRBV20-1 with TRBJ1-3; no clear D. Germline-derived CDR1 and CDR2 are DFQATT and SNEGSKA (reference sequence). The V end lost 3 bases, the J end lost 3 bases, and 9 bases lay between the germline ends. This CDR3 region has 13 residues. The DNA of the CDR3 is TGCAGTGCTAGGCAGGTGTATGGAAACACCATATATTTT. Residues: CSARQVYGNTIYF.

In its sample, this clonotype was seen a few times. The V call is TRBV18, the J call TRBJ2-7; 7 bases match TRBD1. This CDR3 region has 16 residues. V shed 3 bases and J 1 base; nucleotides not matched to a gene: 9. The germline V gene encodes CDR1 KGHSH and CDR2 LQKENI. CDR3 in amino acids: CASSPTAEGASYEQYV. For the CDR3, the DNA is TGTGCCAGCTCACCTACTGCTGAGGGGGCTTCCTACGAGCAGTACGTC.

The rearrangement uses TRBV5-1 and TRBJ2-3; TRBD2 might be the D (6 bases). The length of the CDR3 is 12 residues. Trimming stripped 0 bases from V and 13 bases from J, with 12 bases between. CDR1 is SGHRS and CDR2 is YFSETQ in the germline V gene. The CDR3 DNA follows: TGCGCCAGCAGCTTGGTGCGGGATGATAAGTATTTT. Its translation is CASSLVRDDKYF.

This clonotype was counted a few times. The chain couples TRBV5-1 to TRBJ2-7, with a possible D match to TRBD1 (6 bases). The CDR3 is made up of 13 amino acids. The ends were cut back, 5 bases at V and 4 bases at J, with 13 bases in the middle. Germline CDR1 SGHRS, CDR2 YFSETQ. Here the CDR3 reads CASSSGQTYEQYF. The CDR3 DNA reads TGCGCCAGCAGTTCGGGACAAACATACGAGCAGTACTTC. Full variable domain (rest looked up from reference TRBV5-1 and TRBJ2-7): KAGVTQTPRYLIKTRGQQVTLSCSPISGHRSVSWYQQTPGQGLQFLFEYFSETQRNKGNFPGRFSGRQFSNSRSEMNVSTLELGDSALYLCASSSGQTYEQYFGPGTRLTVT.

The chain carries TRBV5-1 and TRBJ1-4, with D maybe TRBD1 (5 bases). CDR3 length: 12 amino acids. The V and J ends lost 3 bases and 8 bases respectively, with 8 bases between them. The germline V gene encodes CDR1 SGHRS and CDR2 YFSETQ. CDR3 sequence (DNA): TGCGCCAGCAGCTGGGACGGAGAAAAACTGTTTTTT. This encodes CASSWDGEKLFF.

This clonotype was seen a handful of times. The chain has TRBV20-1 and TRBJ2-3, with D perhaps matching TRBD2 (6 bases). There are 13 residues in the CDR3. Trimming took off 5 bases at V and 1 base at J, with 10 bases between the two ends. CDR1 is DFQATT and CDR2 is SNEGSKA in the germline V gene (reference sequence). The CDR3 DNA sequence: TGCAGTGCTCCGACTAGAGGCACAGATACGCAGTATTTT. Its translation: CSAPTRGTDTQYF.

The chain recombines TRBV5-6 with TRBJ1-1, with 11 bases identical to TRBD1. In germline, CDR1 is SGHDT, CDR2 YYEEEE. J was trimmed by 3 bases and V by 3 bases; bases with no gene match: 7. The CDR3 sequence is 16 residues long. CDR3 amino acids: CASSWDRGLWDTEAFF. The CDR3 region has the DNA TGTGCCAGCAGCTGGGACAGGGGGTTATGGGACACTGAAGCTTTCTTT.

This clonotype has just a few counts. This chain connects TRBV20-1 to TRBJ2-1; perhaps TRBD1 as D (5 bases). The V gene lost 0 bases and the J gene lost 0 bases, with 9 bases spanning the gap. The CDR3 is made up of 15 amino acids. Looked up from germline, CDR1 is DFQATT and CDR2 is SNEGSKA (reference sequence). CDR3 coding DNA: TGCAGTGCTAGAGACTTACAGGACTCCTACAATGAGCAGTTCTTC. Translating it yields CSARDLQDSYNEQFF.

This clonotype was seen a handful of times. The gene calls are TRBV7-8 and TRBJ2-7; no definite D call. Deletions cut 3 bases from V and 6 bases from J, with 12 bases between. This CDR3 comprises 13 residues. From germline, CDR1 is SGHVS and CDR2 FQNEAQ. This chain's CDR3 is CASSFSGDGEQYV. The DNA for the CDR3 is TGTGCCAGCAGCTTTTCGGGTGATGGCGAGCAGTACGTC.

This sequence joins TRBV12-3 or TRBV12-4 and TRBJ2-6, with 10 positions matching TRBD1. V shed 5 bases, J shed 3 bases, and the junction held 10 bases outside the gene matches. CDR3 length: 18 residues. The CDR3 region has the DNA TGTGCCAGCAGTCCTAATATAGGGACAGGGGATGGGGCCAACGTCCTGACTTTC. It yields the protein CASSPNIGTGDGANVLTF.

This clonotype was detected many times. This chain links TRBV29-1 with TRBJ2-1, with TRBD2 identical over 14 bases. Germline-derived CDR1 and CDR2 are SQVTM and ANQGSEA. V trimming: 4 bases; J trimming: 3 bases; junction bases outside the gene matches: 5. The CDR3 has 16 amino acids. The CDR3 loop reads CSVGGLAGVGYNEQFF. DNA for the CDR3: TGCAGCGTTGGGGGACTAGCGGGAGTAGGCTACAATGAGCAGTTCTTC.

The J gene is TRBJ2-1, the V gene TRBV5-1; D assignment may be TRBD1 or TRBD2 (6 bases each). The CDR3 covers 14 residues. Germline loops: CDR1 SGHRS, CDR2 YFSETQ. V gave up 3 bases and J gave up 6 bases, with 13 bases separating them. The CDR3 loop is CASSWGAGVNEQFF. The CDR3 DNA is TGCGCCAGCAGCTGGGGGGCAGGAGTCAATGAGCAGTTCTTC.

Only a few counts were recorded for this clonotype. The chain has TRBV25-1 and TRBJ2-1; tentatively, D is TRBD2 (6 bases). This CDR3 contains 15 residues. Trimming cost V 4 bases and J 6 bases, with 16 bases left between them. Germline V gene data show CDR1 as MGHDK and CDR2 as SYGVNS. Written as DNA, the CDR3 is TGTGCCAGCAGTGGATTTAAAGGAGGGTTCAATGAGCAGTTCTTC. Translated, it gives CASSGFKGGFNEQFF.

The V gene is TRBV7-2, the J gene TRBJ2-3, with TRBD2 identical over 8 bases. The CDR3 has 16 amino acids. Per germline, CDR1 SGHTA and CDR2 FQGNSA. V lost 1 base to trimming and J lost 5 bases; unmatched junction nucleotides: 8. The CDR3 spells CASSLGAGGGVDTQYF. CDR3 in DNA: TGTGCCAGCAGCTTAGGGGCGGGAGGAGGCGTAGATACGCAGTATTTT.

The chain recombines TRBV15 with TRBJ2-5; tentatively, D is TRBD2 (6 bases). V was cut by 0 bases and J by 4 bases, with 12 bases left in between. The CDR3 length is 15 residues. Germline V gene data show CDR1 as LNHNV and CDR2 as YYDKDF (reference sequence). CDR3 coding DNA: TGTGCCACCAGCAGAGATCGGGCTAGCGTAGAGACCCAGTACTTC. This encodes CATSRDRASVETQYF.

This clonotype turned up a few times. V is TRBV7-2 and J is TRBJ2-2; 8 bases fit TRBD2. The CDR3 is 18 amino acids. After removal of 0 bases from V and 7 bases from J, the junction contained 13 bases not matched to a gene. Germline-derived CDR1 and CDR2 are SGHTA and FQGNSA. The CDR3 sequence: CASSLAYLSGKADGELFF. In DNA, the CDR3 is TGTGCCAGCAGCTTAGCCTACCTTAGCGGGAAGGCGGACGGGGAGCTGTTTTTT.

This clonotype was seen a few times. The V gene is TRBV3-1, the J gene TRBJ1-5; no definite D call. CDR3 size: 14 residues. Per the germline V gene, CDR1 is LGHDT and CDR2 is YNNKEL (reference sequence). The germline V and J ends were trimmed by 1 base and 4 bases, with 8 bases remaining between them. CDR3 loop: CASSQASKNQPQHF. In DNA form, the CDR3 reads TGTGCCAGCAGCCAAGCCTCAAAGAATCAGCCCCAGCATTTT.

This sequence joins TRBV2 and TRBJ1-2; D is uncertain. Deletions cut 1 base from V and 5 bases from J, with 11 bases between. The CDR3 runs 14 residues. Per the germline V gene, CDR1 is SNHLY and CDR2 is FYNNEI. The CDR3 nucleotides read TGTGCCAGCAGTGAAGGTCCAGGAGCTTATGGCTACACCTTC. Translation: CASSEGPGAYGYTF.

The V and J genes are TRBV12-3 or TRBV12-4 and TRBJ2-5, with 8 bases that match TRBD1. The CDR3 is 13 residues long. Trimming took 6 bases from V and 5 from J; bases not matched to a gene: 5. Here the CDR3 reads CASSDRGTETQYF. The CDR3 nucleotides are TGTGCCAGCAGCGACAGGGGAACTGAGACCCAGTACTTC.

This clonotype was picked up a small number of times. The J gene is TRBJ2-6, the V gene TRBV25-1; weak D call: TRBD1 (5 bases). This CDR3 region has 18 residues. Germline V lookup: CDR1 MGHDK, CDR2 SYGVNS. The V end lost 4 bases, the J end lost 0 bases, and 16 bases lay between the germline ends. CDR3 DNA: TGTGCCAGCAGTGGGCGGAGACAGAGCCTCTCTGGGGCCAACGTCCTGACTTTC. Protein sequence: CASSGRRQSLSGANVLTF. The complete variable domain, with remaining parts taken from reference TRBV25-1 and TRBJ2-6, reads EADIYQTPRYLVIGTGKKITLECSQTMGHDKMYWYQQDPGMELHLIHYSYGVNSTEKGDLSSESTVSRIRTEHFPLTLESARPSHTSQYLCASSGRRQSLSGANVLTFGAGSRLTVL.

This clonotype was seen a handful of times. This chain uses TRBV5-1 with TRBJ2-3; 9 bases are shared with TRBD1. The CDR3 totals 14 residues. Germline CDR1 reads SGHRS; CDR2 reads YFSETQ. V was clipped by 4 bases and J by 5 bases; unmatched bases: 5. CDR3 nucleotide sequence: TGCGCCAGCAGCACGGACAGGGGAGGAGATACGCAGTATTTT. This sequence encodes CASSTDRGGDTQYF.

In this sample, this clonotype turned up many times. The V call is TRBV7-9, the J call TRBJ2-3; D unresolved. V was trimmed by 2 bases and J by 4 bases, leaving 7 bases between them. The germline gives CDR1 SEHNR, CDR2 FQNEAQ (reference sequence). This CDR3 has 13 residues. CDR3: CASSLRWADTQYF. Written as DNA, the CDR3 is TGTGCCAGCAGCTTACGGTGGGCAGATACGCAGTATTTT.

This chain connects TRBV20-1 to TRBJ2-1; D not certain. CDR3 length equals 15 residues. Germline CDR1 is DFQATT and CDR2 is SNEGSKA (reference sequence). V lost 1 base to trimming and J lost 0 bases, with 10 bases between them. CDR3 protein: CSARGSLSSYNEQFF. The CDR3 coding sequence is TGCAGTGCTAGAGGCTCGCTAAGCTCCTACAATGAGCAGTTCTTC.

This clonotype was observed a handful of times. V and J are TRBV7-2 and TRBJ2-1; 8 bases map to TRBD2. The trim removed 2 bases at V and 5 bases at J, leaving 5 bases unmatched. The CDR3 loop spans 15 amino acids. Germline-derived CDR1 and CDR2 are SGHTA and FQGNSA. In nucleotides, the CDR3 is TGTGCCAGCAGCTTATGGGGACTAGGGAACAATGAGCAGTTCTTC. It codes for CASSLWGLGNNEQFF.

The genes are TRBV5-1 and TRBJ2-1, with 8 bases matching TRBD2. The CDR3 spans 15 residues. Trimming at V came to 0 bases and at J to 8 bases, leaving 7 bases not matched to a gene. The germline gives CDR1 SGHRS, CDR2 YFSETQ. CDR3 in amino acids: CASSLAVGRADEQFF. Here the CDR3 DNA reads TGCGCCAGCAGCTTGGCGGTCGGGAGGGCCGATGAGCAGTTCTTC.

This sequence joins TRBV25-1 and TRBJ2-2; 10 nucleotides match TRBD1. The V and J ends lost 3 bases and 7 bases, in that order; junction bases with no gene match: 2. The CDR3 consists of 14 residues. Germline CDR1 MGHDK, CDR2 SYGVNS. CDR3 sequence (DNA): TGTGCCAGCAGTGACCGGACAGGGGGCGGGGAGCTGTTTTTT. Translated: CASSDRTGGGELFF.

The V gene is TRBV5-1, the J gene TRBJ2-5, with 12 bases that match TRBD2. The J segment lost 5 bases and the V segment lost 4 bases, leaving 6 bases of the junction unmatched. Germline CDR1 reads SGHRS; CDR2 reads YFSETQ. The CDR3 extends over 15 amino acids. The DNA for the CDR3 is TGCGCCAGCAGCGACGGACTAGCGGGATCCGAGACCCAGTACTTC. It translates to CASSDGLAGSETQYF.

The CDR3, as DNA: TGTGCCAGCAGCCCCCGACAGGGGGTATCTAACTATGGCTACACCTTC. This gives the protein CASSPRQGVSNYGYTF. This chain links TRBV6-1 with TRBJ1-2, with TRBD1 matching over 9 bases. The trim removed 6 bases at V and 0 bases at J, leaving 8 bases unmatched. The germline gives CDR1 MNHNS, CDR2 SASEGT. The CDR3 totals 16 residues.

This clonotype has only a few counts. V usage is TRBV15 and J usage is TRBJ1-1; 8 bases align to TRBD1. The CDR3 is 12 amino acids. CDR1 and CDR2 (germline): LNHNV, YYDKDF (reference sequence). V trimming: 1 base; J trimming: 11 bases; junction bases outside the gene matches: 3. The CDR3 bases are TGTGCCACCAGCAGAGGGACAGGGAAGGCTTTCTTT. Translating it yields CATSRGTGKAFF.

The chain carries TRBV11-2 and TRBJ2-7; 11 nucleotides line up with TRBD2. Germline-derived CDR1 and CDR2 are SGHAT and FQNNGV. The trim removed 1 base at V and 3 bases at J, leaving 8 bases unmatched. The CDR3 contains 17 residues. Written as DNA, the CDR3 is TGTGCCAGCAGCTTAGGTCTAGCGGGAGGACCGATCTACGAGCAGTACGTC. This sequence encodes CASSLGLAGGPIYEQYV.

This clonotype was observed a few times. The CDR3 is CATSDPDRGPTSEQFF. The CDR3 DNA is TGTGCCACCAGTGACCCCGACAGGGGCCCAACATCTGAGCAGTTCTTC. The chain joins TRBV24-1 to TRBJ2-1; 8 bases align to TRBD1. The germline gives CDR1 KGHDR, CDR2 SFDVKD. The V and J ends lost 4 bases and 9 bases, in that order; junction bases with no gene match: 13. The CDR3 covers 16 residues.